What follows are 32 T cell receptor beta chains derived from one specimen sequenced in a study of T cell responses to AZD1222 COVID-19 vaccine. Data came from immunoSEQ multiplex PCR; TCRdb stores just in-frame clones and leaves some out. The sample shows about 96,000 clones, about 90% of them seen only once. The sample in question was peripheral blood, obtained on day 0 of AZD1222 vaccination. All receptors come from an adult in good health.

The chain has TRBV7-3 and TRBJ2-4, with 9 bases aligning to TRBD2. Germline lookup yields CDR1 SGHTA and CDR2 FQGTGA. V lost 4 bases, J lost 4 bases, and 5 bases stayed unmatched. This CDR3 has 15 amino acids. CDR3 in amino acids: CASSSQAGGKNIQYF. The CDR3 DNA follows: TGTGCCAGCAGCTCGCAAGCGGGAGGTAAAAACATTCAGTACTTC.

This chain joins TRBV29-1 and TRBJ2-2, with D perhaps matching TRBD2 (6 bases). V lost 6 bases, J lost 0 bases, and 8 bases lay in between. The CDR3 length is 13 residues. Germline assignment: CDR1 SQVTM and CDR2 ANQGSEA. CDR3 residues: CSVGTANTGELFF. CDR3 DNA: TGCAGCGTGGGGACTGCGAACACCGGGGAGCTGTTTTTT.

The rearrangement links TRBV19 to TRBJ2-7, with a tentative D call TRBD2 (5 bases). V lost 2 bases, J lost 3 bases, and 11 bases lay in between. The CDR3 consists of 14 residues. Looked up from germline, CDR1 is LNHDA and CDR2 is SQIVND (reference sequence). CDR3 protein: CASSIMGASYEQYF. The CDR3 DNA reads as TGTGCCAGTAGTATAATGGGAGCAAGCTACGAGCAGTACTTC.

The rearrangement joins TRBV7-2 to TRBJ2-1; possibly TRBD1 or TRBD2 for D (6 bases each). The V end was cut by 5 bases, the J end by 12 bases, with 20 bases between. Per germline, CDR1 SGHTA and CDR2 FQGNSA. The CDR3 length is 14 residues. The chain's CDR3 is CASSLFPLGGGQFF. In DNA, the CDR3 is TGTGCCAGCAGCCTATTTCCCCTCGGAGGGGGGCAGTTCTTC. Drawing the rest from reference TRBV7-2 and TRBJ2-1, the complete variable domain is GAGVSQSPSNKVTEKGKDVELRCDPISGHTALYWYRQSLGQGLEFLIYFQGNSAPDKSGLPSDRFSAERTGGSVSTLTIQRTQQEDSAVYLCASSLFPLGGGQFFGPGTRLTVL.

The V gene is TRBV9, the J gene TRBJ2-3; TRBD2 agrees at 15 bases. CDR1 and CDR2 from the germline V gene are SGDLS and YYNGEE. The J segment lost 4 bases and the V segment lost 4 bases, leaving 13 bases of the junction unmatched. This CDR3 comprises 19 residues. CDR3 bases: TGTGCCAGCAGCCCGGGACTAGCGGGAGGCAGTGGTTGGGCAGATACGCAGTATTTT. Translating it yields CASSPGLAGGSGWADTQYF.

The chain couples TRBV25-1 to TRBJ2-7; no clear D gene. The CDR3 extends over 11 amino acids. Per germline, CDR1 MGHDK and CDR2 SYGVNS. The V and J ends lost 4 bases and 3 bases respectively, with 4 bases between them. The DNA of the CDR3 is TGTGCCAGCAGTGGCCACTACGAGCAGTACTTC. Its protein product is CASSGHYEQYF.

This chain joins TRBV7-3 and TRBJ2-1; 15 nucleotides agree with TRBD2. After removal of 5 bases from V and 6 bases from J, the junction contained 5 bases not matched to a gene. The CDR3 spans 16 residues. Germline V gene lookup returns CDR1 SGHTA and CDR2 FQGTGA. DNA of the CDR3: TGTGCCAGCAGCCCCTGGACTAGCGGGAGGGGCAATGAGCAGTTCTTC. This encodes CASSPWTSGRGNEQFF. Combining the CDR3 with reference TRBV7-3 and TRBJ2-1 gives the whole variable domain GAGVSQTPSNKVTEKGKYVELRCDPISGHTALYWYRQSLGQGPEFLIYFQGTGAADDSGLPNDRFFAVRPEGSVSTLKIQRTERGDSAVYLCASSPWTSGRGNEQFFGPGTRLTVL.

This clone appeared a single time. The V call is TRBV21-1, the J call TRBJ1-4. TRBV21-1 is annotated as a pseudogene. The CDR3 is 15 amino acids. CDR3 sequence: CASSPRDFENEKLFF. DNA for the CDR3: TGTGCCAGCAGCCCGCGGGACTTCGAGAACGAAAAACTGTTTTTT.

This clone has just one count. The J gene is TRBJ2-7, the V gene TRBV11-2; 9 bases agree with TRBD1. Unmatched junction bases numbered 13, after V lost 5 bases and J lost 2 bases. This CDR3 spans 17 amino acids. Germline V CDR1 and CDR2: SGHAT, FQNNGV. The CDR3 loop reads CASSKTTGTGLPYEQYF. DNA of the CDR3: TGTGCCAGCAGCAAGACGACCGGGACAGGGTTACCCTACGAGCAGTACTTC. The full variable domain, its missing parts supplied by reference TRBV11-2 and TRBJ2-7, is EAGVAQSPRYKIIEKRQSVAFWCNPISGHATLYWYQQILGQGPKLLIQFQNNGVVDDSQLPKDRFSAERLKGVDSTLKIQPAKLEDSAVYLCASSKTTGTGLPYEQYFGPGTRLTVT.

The gene calls are TRBV7-9 and TRBJ1-2; no clear D. Trimming left V 1 base short and J 6 bases short, with 9 bases between. The germline CDR1 and CDR2 sequences are SEHNR and FQNEAQ (reference sequence). The CDR3 is 13 amino acids. This CDR3 reads CASSLEGLDGYTF. The CDR3 DNA reads TGTGCCAGCAGCTTAGAGGGTCTCGATGGCTACACCTTC.

J is TRBJ1-4 and V is TRBV19; TRBD1 matches at 7 bases. The ends lost 8 bases at V and 7 bases at J; junction bases unmatched: 10. The V gene's germline CDR1 is LNHDA and CDR2 SQIVND (reference sequence). This CDR3 is built from 14 residues. CDR3 amino acids: CASSTRGGGEKLFF. In DNA form, the CDR3 reads TGTGCCAGTTCAACCAGGGGGGGAGGTGAAAAACTGTTTTTT.

The chain recombines TRBV2 with TRBJ2-1; no reliable D call. The V end lost 4 bases, the J end lost 4 bases, and 11 bases lay between the germline ends. Germline values: CDR1 SNHLY, CDR2 FYNNEI. The CDR3 has 14 amino acids. The CDR3 reads CASSVEWGYNEQFF. The CDR3 DNA follows: TGTGCCAGCAGTGTGGAGTGGGGATACAATGAGCAGTTCTTC.

Only one count was recorded for this clone. This chain joins TRBV6-6 and TRBJ1-5, with a tentative D call TRBD1 (5 bases). V lost 6 bases and J lost 0, with 12 bases in between. The CDR3 consists of 15 residues. Germline CDR1 reads MNHNY; CDR2 reads SVGAGI (reference sequence). The CDR3 sequence is CASSPGFRSNQPQHF. The CDR3 region has the DNA TGTGCCAGCAGCCCAGGGTTCCGTAGCAATCAGCCCCAGCATTTT.

Of note for this clone: This specimen includes other DNA sequences encoding the same CDR3. The V gene is TRBV15, the J gene TRBJ2-5; no definite D call. This CDR3 is built from 13 residues. V gave up 0 bases and J gave up 5 bases, with 7 bases separating them. Germline V gene sequence: CDR1 LNHNV, CDR2 YYDKDF (reference sequence). The CDR3 reads CATSRDRGETQYF. Here the CDR3 DNA reads TGTGCCACCAGCAGAGATCGTGGGGAGACCCAGTACTTC.

The chain carries TRBV29-1 and TRBJ2-1; 10 bases agree with TRBD2. This CDR3 comprises 15 residues. In germline, CDR1 is SQVTM, CDR2 ANQGSEA. Germline trimming cut 7 bases from V and 2 bases from J; bases unmatched to any gene: 8. For the CDR3, the DNA is TGCAGCGCCGATCCTAGCGGGAGCACCTACAATGAGCAGTTCTTC. Amino acid sequence: CSADPSGSTYNEQFF.

V and J are TRBV4-3 and TRBJ1-5; D is possibly TRBD1 (6 bases). CDR3 length equals 16 residues. Trimming removed 0 bases from V and 3 bases from J, with 12 bases in between. CDR1 and CDR2 (germline): LGHNA, YSLEER. The CDR3 is CASSQDLTGTNQPQHF. The DNA of the CDR3 is TGCGCCAGCAGCCAAGACCTTACAGGGACCAATCAGCCCCAGCATTTT.

The chain links TRBV15 to TRBJ2-7; D perhaps matches TRBD1 (6 bases). The germline V gene encodes CDR1 LNHNV and CDR2 YYDKDF (reference sequence). The CDR3 length is 15 residues. V dropped 6 bases and J dropped 0 bases, with 15 bases sitting between them. This chain's CDR3 is CATSDTGTPSYEQYF. In DNA form, the CDR3 reads TGTGCCACCAGTGACACAGGGACCCCCTCCTACGAGCAGTACTTC. Combining the CDR3 with reference TRBV15 and TRBJ2-7 gives the whole variable domain DAMVIQNPRYQVTQFGKPVTLSCSQTLNHNVMYWYQQKSSQAPKLLFHYYDKDFNNEADTPDNFQSRRPNTSFCFLDIRSPGLGDTAMYLCATSDTGTPSYEQYFGPGTRLTVT.

This chain joins TRBV6-5 and TRBJ1-2; weak D call: TRBD1 (6 bases). Trimming pared 6 bases from V and 3 bases from J, leaving 17 bases between. The CDR3 spans 15 residues. Germline V lookup: CDR1 MNHEY, CDR2 SVGAGI. This CDR3 reads CASRPGGADHYGYTF. CDR3 in DNA: TGTGCCAGCAGGCCCGGGGGGGCGGATCACTATGGCTACACCTTC.

This clone occurred a few times. V and J are TRBV3-1 (or the pseudogene TRBV3-2) and TRBJ2-7; maybe TRBD2 (5 bases). The CDR3 covers 14 residues. The V end lost 1 base, the J end lost 3 bases, and 10 bases lay between the germline ends. CDR1 is LGHDT and CDR2 is YNNKEL in the germline V gene (reference sequence). The CDR3 loop reads CASSQADGNYEQYF. The CDR3 nucleotides are TGTGCCAGCAGCCAAGCGGACGGGAACTACGAGCAGTACTTC.

A single count supports this clone. The J gene is TRBJ2-1, the V gene TRBV18; D is uncertain. CDR3 length equals 16 residues. V was shortened by 1 base and J by 9 bases, with 19 bases between the two germline ends. Per germline, CDR1 KGHSH and CDR2 LQKENI. The CDR3 DNA is TGTGCCAGCTCACCACGGTCCGGCAGCTTACAAGCTGAGCAGTTCTTC. As protein: CASSPRSGSLQAEQFF.

V and J are TRBV28 and TRBJ1-2; possible D gene TRBD1, 5 bases. The CDR3 is 15 residues long. V dropped 6 bases and J dropped 0 bases, with 14 bases sitting between them. Germline V gene sequence: CDR1 MDHEN, CDR2 SYDVKM. The CDR3 is CASRQAGGANYGYTF. The CDR3 region has the DNA TGTGCCAGCAGACAAGCGGGGGGAGCTAACTATGGCTACACCTTC.

V usage is TRBV18 and J usage is TRBJ2-7, with D hard to call. The CDR3 runs to 14 residues. V was trimmed by 5 bases and J by 2 bases, leaving 13 bases between them. From germline, CDR1 is KGHSH and CDR2 LQKENI. The CDR3 coding sequence is TGTGCCAGCTCATCTAACGACGGCACCTACGAGCAGTACTTC. This translates into CASSSNDGTYEQYF.

In regard to this clone: The same CDR3 arises from other DNA sequences in this sample as well. This rearrangement joins TRBV7-9 to TRBJ2-7, with 8 bases that match TRBD1. This CDR3 has 14 amino acids. Germline V gene data show CDR1 as SEHNR and CDR2 as FQNEAQ (reference sequence). Germline trimming cut 5 bases from V and 2 bases from J; bases unmatched to any gene: 5. The CDR3 region has the DNA TGTGCCAGCAGCCCAAGGACAGGGACCTACGAGCAGTACTTC. Amino acids: CASSPRTGTYEQYF.

The chain combines TRBV2 with TRBJ2-5, with 9 positions matching TRBD2. The germline V gene has CDR1 SNHLY and CDR2 FYNNEI. The CDR3 has 13 amino acids. V lost 7 bases to trimming and J lost 5 bases; unmatched junction nucleotides: 5. In DNA, the CDR3 is TGTGCCAGCACCGGCGGGAGGGAGGAGACCCAGTACTTC. Its protein is CASTGGREETQYF.

The CDR3 DNA reads as TGTGCCAGCACCTCGGCGGGAGGGCTTAGCAATCAGCCCCAGCATTTT. It yields the protein CASTSAGGLSNQPQHF. This chain links TRBV7-2 with TRBJ1-5; D remains unclear. Germline V gene lookup returns CDR1 SGHTA and CDR2 FQGNSA. CDR3 length: 16 amino acids. Between the trimmed V and J ends, which lost 7 bases and 0 bases, there was a span of 16 bases.

J is TRBJ2-3 and V is TRBV24-1; D might be TRBD1 or TRBD2, each matching 5 bases. CDR3 length equals 16 residues. CDR1 and CDR2 (germline): KGHDR, SFDVKD. Trimming shortened V by 3 bases and J by 4 bases, and 16 bases separated the two germline ends. DNA of the CDR3: TGTGCCACCAGTGATCCGGGACGGGAAGGGGCAGATACGCAGTATTTT. Protein sequence: CATSDPGREGADTQYF.

The rearrangement joins TRBV4-1 to TRBJ1-4; 9 bases are shared with TRBD1. V lost 1 base and J lost 11; bases outside the gene matches: 11. Germline V lookup: CDR1 MGHRA, CDR2 YSYEKL. CDR3 length: 16 residues. DNA for the CDR3: TGCGCCAGCAGCCAAGTGGCCGGGACAGGGTCGAATAAACTGTTTTTT. Translated: CASSQVAGTGSNKLFF.

V is TRBV27 and J is TRBJ2-1, with 8 bases lining up with TRBD2. This CDR3 has 15 amino acids. Germline lookup yields CDR1 MNHEY and CDR2 SMNVEV (reference sequence). V lost 2 bases to trimming and J lost 5 bases; unmatched junction nucleotides: 5. CDR3 bases: TGTGCCAGCAGTTTAATACTAGCGGAGAACAATGAGCAGTTCTTC. Protein product: CASSLILAENNEQFF.

The chain employs TRBV7-3 and TRBJ1-6; D call uncertain. The CDR3 is 14 amino acids. V lost 5 bases and J lost 9, with 14 bases in between. The germline V gene has CDR1 SGHTA and CDR2 FQGTGA. The CDR3: CASSQDGVSSPLHF. The CDR3 region has the DNA TGTGCCAGCAGCCAAGACGGTGTCAGTTCACCCCTCCACTTT.

The rearrangement links TRBV3-1 (or the pseudogene TRBV3-2) to TRBJ1-4; a possible D gene is TRBD1 (5 bases). The CDR3 sequence is 15 residues long. The germline gives CDR1 LGHDT, CDR2 YNNKEL (reference sequence). V lost 2 bases and J 8 bases, leaving 15 bases between the germline ends. CDR3 sequence (DNA): TGTGCCAGCAGCCAAAGGATGGGACGAGAGGAAAAACTGTTTTTT. It yields the protein CASSQRMGREEKLFF.

This chain joins TRBV28 and TRBJ2-7, with unresolved D. In germline, CDR1 is MDHEN, CDR2 SYDVKM. This CDR3 has 12 amino acids. V lost 7 bases to trimming and J lost 9 bases, with 16 bases between them. The chain's CDR3 is CASTVGGERQYF. The CDR3, as DNA: TGTGCCAGCACCGTGGGTGGGGAAAGGCAGTACTTC.

The V call is TRBV7-2, the J call TRBJ1-3; a possible D gene is TRBD1 (5 bases). This CDR3 is 15 amino acids long. The germline V gene encodes CDR1 SGHTA and CDR2 FQGNSA. V was clipped by 5 bases and J by 0 bases, with 11 bases between them. The CDR3 DNA reads TGTGCCAGCAGCCAGACAGTTGACTCTGGAAACACCATATATTTT. Translating it yields CASSQTVDSGNTIYF.